These 16 T cell receptor beta chains originate from one sample sequenced in a study of blood T cell repertoires in COVID-19 (dated by TCRdb to the early 2020s). Libraries were constructed by the immunoSEQ multiplex PCR assay. The clones in this table, taken by TCRdb from immuneACCESS, are in-frame only. Not every clone is retained; where verified, under half of the shortfall comes from an unresolved V gene, and the cause of the rest is unknown. This sample is represented by 60,000 to 65,000 clones; 55% to 75% of them were singletons. The top ten hold 4% to 5.5% of the sample. The sample taken for sequencing was peripheral blood. The source is an older woman with COVID-19, enrolled during active disease.

CDR3 nucleotide sequence: TGTGCCAGCAGCGTCCTGGACAGGGGTTTCGATGAGCAGTTCTTC. It is translated as CASSVLDRGFDEQFF. The chain joins TRBV9 to TRBJ2-1, with 9 nucleotides matching TRBD1. The CDR3 consists of 15 residues. From germline, CDR1 is SGDLS and CDR2 YYNGEE. V lost 2 bases and J lost 8; bases outside the gene matches: 8.

This chain joins TRBV5-4 and TRBJ2-7, with 10 bases identical to TRBD2. Unmatched junction bases numbered 10, after V lost 4 bases and J lost 3 bases. The CDR3 has 16 residues. Germline assignment: CDR1 SGHNT and CDR2 YYREEE (reference sequence). Written as DNA, the CDR3 is TGTGCCAGCAGCGCAAGACTAGCGGGCGCAAACTACGAGCAGTACTTC. Amino acids: CASSARLAGANYEQYF.

The V call is TRBV11-2, the J call TRBJ1-2; D gene ambiguous. Germline CDR1 and CDR2: SGHAT and FQNNGV. Trimming removed 5 bases from V and 4 bases from J, with 17 bases in between. The CDR3 covers 15 residues. The CDR3 DNA is TGTGCCAGCAGCCCCGGCCAGGCGAAGGTCTATGGCTACACCTTC. It codes for CASSPGQAKVYGYTF.

The chain carries TRBV11-3 and TRBJ2-2; 7 nucleotides align to TRBD2. Unmatched junction bases numbered 5, after V lost 5 bases and J lost 2 bases. This CDR3 spans 15 amino acids. Germline V CDR1 and CDR2: SGHNT, YENEEA. The CDR3 DNA sequence: TGTGCCAGCAGCGCTAGCGGTCCTAACACCGGGGAGCTGTTTTTT. Encoded protein: CASSASGPNTGELFF.

This chain connects TRBV15 to TRBJ2-1; TRBD2 is a possible D gene (6 bases). The germline CDR1 and CDR2 sequences are LNHNV and YYDKDF (reference sequence). V was clipped by 1 base and J by 2 bases, with 15 bases between them. The CDR3 extends over 17 amino acids. CDR3 protein: CATSRGASAGTYNEQFF. Here the CDR3 DNA reads TGTGCCACCAGCAGAGGCGCCTCCGCGGGAACCTACAATGAGCAGTTCTTC.

V usage is TRBV19 and J usage is TRBJ1-4, with D possibly TRBD1 on 5 matching bases. Germline V gene sequence: CDR1 LNHDA, CDR2 SQIVND (reference sequence). The germline V and J ends were trimmed by 6 bases and 3 bases, with 14 bases remaining between them. The CDR3 has 15 amino acids. The CDR3 sequence is CASRKRGSPNEKLFF. The CDR3 nucleotides read TGTGCCAGTAGGAAAAGGGGATCACCTAATGAAAAACTGTTTTTT.

CDR3 nucleotide sequence: TGTGCCAGCTCACCTCCCCTAGTAACCGAGTACACCGGGGAGCTGTTTTTT. Amino acid sequence: CASSPPLVTEYTGELFF. The J gene is TRBJ2-2, the V gene TRBV18; the D is unclear. The CDR3 extends over 17 amino acids. V lost 3 bases to trimming and J lost 3 bases, with 17 bases between them. The germline V gene encodes CDR1 KGHSH and CDR2 LQKENI.

The J gene is TRBJ2-7, the V gene TRBV21-1; TRBD2 is the table's D call and was not checked against the DNA. TRBV21-1 is shown as a pseudogene. The CDR3 runs 14 residues. CDR3 sequence: CASSKWRGSYEQYV. The CDR3, as DNA: TGTGCCAGCAGCAAATGGCGGGGATCCTACGAGCAGTACGTC.

The J gene is TRBJ1-4, the V gene TRBV7-9; D perhaps matches TRBD1 (5 bases). CDR1 SEHNR and CDR2 FQNEAQ come from the germline V gene (reference sequence). Trimming removed 2 bases from V and 7 bases from J, with 17 bases in between. CDR3 length: 16 amino acids. CDR3 in DNA: TGTGCCAGCAGCTTATTATCGGGGGATTCTCGTGAAAAACTGTTTTTT. Amino acid sequence: CASSLLSGDSREKLFF.

In this sample, this clone turned up a few times. This chain links TRBV19 with TRBJ2-7, with TRBD1 matching 7 bases. The CDR3 sequence is 15 residues long. Germline trimming cut 3 bases from V and 3 bases from J; bases unmatched to any gene: 8. Germline values: CDR1 LNHDA, CDR2 SQIVND (reference sequence). CDR3 nucleotides: TGTGCCAGTAGTATCCTTACAGGGGCCAACTACGAGCAGTACTTC. Residues: CASSILTGANYEQYF.

This chain uses TRBV9 with TRBJ1-6, with TRBD1 as a possible D gene (5 bases). CDR3 length equals 17 residues. V lost 3 bases, J lost 1 base, and 14 bases lay in between. Germline V gene lookup returns CDR1 SGDLS and CDR2 YYNGEE. The CDR3 DNA reads TGTGCCAGCAGCGGGTCACGGGGGGGGTCCTATAATTCACCCCTCCACTTT. Encoded protein: CASSGSRGGSYNSPLHF.

The J gene is TRBJ1-5, the V gene TRBV6-5; D is unclear. CDR1 is MNHEY and CDR2 is SVGAGI in the germline V gene. The germline V and J ends were trimmed by 8 bases and 2 bases, with 16 bases remaining between them. The CDR3 is made up of 15 amino acids. The CDR3 reads CASRRKPQGNQPQHF. DNA of the CDR3: TGTGCCAGCCGGCGGAAGCCACAAGGCAATCAGCCCCAGCATTTT.

The chain couples TRBV27 to TRBJ1-1; TRBD1 matches 8 bases. This CDR3 comprises 15 residues. V lost 7 bases, J lost 1 base, and 8 bases stayed unmatched. From germline, CDR1 is MNHEY and CDR2 SMNVEV (reference sequence). For the CDR3, the DNA is TGTGCCAGCAAACCCCAGGGGGCCCGGAACACTGAAGCTTTCTTT. Encoded protein: CASKPQGARNTEAFF.

This chain connects TRBV27 to TRBJ1-6; D unresolved. In germline, CDR1 is MNHEY, CDR2 SMNVEV (reference sequence). With 1 base removed from V and 8 bases from J, the gap between germline ends came to 24 bases. The CDR3 spans 19 residues. The CDR3 sequence: CASSLWAAKDQPPYSPLHF. In nucleotides, the CDR3 is TGTGCCAGCAGTTTATGGGCAGCTAAAGATCAGCCCCCCTATTCACCCCTCCACTTT.

This clone was found a few times. The V call is TRBV27, the J call TRBJ2-5; TRBD1 aligns across 7 bases. With V trimmed by 8 bases and J by 1 base, 1 base remained unmatched. CDR3 length: 12 residues. In germline, CDR1 is MNHEY, CDR2 SMNVEV (reference sequence). The DNA for the CDR3 is TGTGCCAGCGGACAGGTCCAAGAGACCCAGTACTTC. It translates to CASGQVQETQYF.

There are a few counts of this clone. This chain connects TRBV7-9 to TRBJ1-2; 8 bases line up with TRBD1. Germline assignment: CDR1 SEHNR and CDR2 FQNEAQ (reference sequence). The CDR3 has 13 amino acids. V lost 5 bases to trimming and J lost 5 bases; unmatched junction nucleotides: 4. CDR3 sequence (DNA): TGTGCCAGCAGCGAAACAGGGGGATATGGCTACACCTTC. Residues: CASSETGGYGYTF.